This TCR beta chain was captured by sequencing in a study of blood T cell repertoires in COVID-19 (TCRdb year 2020). With respect to the entire study: Samples from collaborators originated in the United States, Italy and Spain and spanned both the acute and convalescent phases of COVID-19. The material from the prospective study consisted of cDNA or gDNA derived from T cells, B-cell-depleted T cells, or PBMCs. The dataset comprised deeply sampled blood TCRbeta repertoires from subjects exposed to, actively infected with, or recovered from COVID-19. A freely available public database, intended as a resource for researchers studying the immune response to SARS-CoV-2, is where the repertoires were released. The samples were drawn from the first 160 participants of the ongoing ImmuneRACE study and from some 1,300 subjects provided by 6 global collaborators. Sample metadata almost always included a de-identified subject ID, COVID-19 status, age in years and sex. Where HLA class I and class II types were available, the types were taken from metadata supplied by the sample provider, not from assay-based typing. Study-wide findings and limitations: Clinical and demographic metadata were provided uncurated, with the amount varying by source and participant.

The immunoSEQ Assay, a bias-controlled multiplex PCR, was used to amplify TCRbeta CDR3 regions from genomic DNA. The authors processed their data as follows. The number of nucleated cells in each sample was estimated by amplification of reference gene primers within the assay. To quantify the absolute abundance of each unique TCRbeta CDR3 rearrangement, sequence reads were collapsed and filtered. For each sample, productive Simpson clonality was calculated as the square root of Simpson's diversity index across productive rearrangements. TCRdb carries this immuneACCESS record with in-frame sequences only. Its versions omit some clonotypes, under half of them owing to an unresolved V gene in the studies checked, with the rest unexplained. V, J and clone size derive from that table, while D and trimming were established from the DNA sequence. The sample profile shows 350,000 to 550,000 clones; 70% to 90% of them were found once. About 2.1% of the sample is in the top ten clones.

Trimming removed 6 bases from V and 4 bases from J, leaving 10 bases between the germline ends. CDR1 and CDR2, looked up from the germline V gene, are WSHSY and SAAADI. Inclusive of the bounding cysteine and phenylalanine, the CDR3 is 13 residues long. Solely the CDR3 DNA is kept, with 39 bases framed from the first base. Of note for this clone: Its antigen remains unidentified. Within one base of it there is no much larger clone, and no base qualities were kept.

Enrolling through a virtual design, the prospective study's participants ranged in age from roughly 18 to 90 years and lived across some 23 United States geographic areas. To assign participants to cohorts, the prospective study relied on clinical history that participants themselves reported in a screening survey and a study questionnaire. In the prospective study, whole blood, serum and a nasopharyngeal or oropharyngeal swab were collected from each participant by mobile phlebotomists. Participants in the prospective study had the option to provide additional blood draws and questionnaires over a 2-month period. Before DNA extraction, prospective study blood samples were shipped either frozen or at room temperature.

This receptor was taken from a woman between 18 and 29 years old with acute COVID-19. Sequenced sample: PBMCs or T cells enriched from blood (not recorded which). The rearrangement joined TRBV10-2 to TRBJ1-5; no D segment can be confidently identified. In nucleotide form, the sequence is TGCGCCAGCAGCGACTACGGTAATCAGCCCCAGCATTTT. It encodes CASSDYGNQPQHF.